The 17 T cell receptor beta chains listed next were all sequenced from one sample in a study of early T cells in non-severe SARS-CoV-2 infection. From the 5' RACE reads, TCRdb called clonotypes with MiXCR, one entry per CDR3 protein. The sample shows more than 80,000 distinct CDR3 sequences, 9.5% to 11% of them seen only once. Specimen: whole blood. These receptors all come from an adult who was a healthcare worker with PCR-confirmed SARS-CoV-2 infection or an uninfected control (not recorded which).

Comments on this clonotype: A much larger clonotype is one base distant, so this may be a read error. The rearrangement uses TRBV2 and TRBJ2-7; D remains unclear. The CDR3 extends over 11 amino acids. Germline V gene data show CDR1 as SNHLY and CDR2 as FYNNEI. The CDR3 loop reads CTSSEWDEQYF. The DNA for the CDR3 is TGTACCAGCAGTGAATGGGACGAGCAGTACTTC.

This clonotype was detected only a few times. The CDR3 loop is CASKIWASSSYNEQFF. CDR3 coding DNA: TGTGCCAGCAAGATTTGGGCCAGTAGCTCCTACAATGAGCAGTTCTTC. The chain is built from TRBV7-8 and TRBJ2-1, with D uncertain. Trimming took 7 bases from V and 0 from J, leaving 16 bases between them. The length of the CDR3 is 16 residues. CDR1 is SGHVS and CDR2 is FQNEAQ in the germline V gene.

J is TRBJ2-7 and V is TRBV20-1; TRBD1 matches at 7 bases. Germline values: CDR1 DFQATT, CDR2 SNEGSKA (reference sequence). Trimming at V came to 5 bases and at J to 0 bases, leaving 4 bases not matched to a gene. The CDR3 length is 13 residues. This chain's CDR3 is CSAPRQGSYEQYF. The CDR3 DNA is TGCAGTGCTCCCCGACAGGGCTCCTACGAGCAGTACTTC.

This clonotype was seen a handful of times. The chain combines TRBV9 with TRBJ2-2, with 7 bases identical to TRBD1. Looked up from germline, CDR1 is SGDLS and CDR2 is YYNGEE. After removal of 5 bases from V and 7 bases from J, the junction contained 11 bases not matched to a gene. This CDR3 contains 15 residues. In DNA form, the CDR3 reads TGTGCCAGCAGTAAGAGAGGGGGCGCCGTCGGGGAGCTGTTTTTT. Translating it yields CASSKRGGAVGELFF.

This clonotype came up many times. The chain has TRBV20-1 and TRBJ2-3; a weak D match, TRBD2 (5 bases). Germline values: CDR1 DFQATT, CDR2 SNEGSKA (reference sequence). Trimming shortened V by 3 bases and J by 1 base, and 8 bases separated the two germline ends. The length of the CDR3 is 13 residues. The CDR3 nucleotides are TGCAGTGCTAGTAATAGCGGCACAGATACGCAGTATTTT. As protein: CSASNSGTDTQYF.

The genes are TRBV2 and TRBJ2-5; the match to TRBD1 covers 7 bases. The CDR3 totals 16 residues. Per the germline V gene, CDR1 is SNHLY and CDR2 is FYNNEI. The junction had 9 bases not matched to a gene; V was cut back by 3 bases and J by 2 bases. CDR3 protein: CASSDKGANPQETQYF. As DNA, the CDR3 is TGTGCCAGCAGTGATAAGGGGGCAAATCCACAAGAGACCCAGTACTTC.

The chain links TRBV5-1 to TRBJ1-2; possibly TRBD1 for D (6 bases). The CDR3 covers 15 residues. Germline V lookup: CDR1 SGHRS, CDR2 YFSETQ. The V gene lost 4 bases and the J gene lost 2 bases, with 15 bases spanning the gap. The CDR3 nucleotides read TGCGCCAGCAGCCCTTCTACAGGGAACAACTATGGCTACACCTTC. Its protein is CASSPSTGNNYGYTF. The full variable domain, with the rest looked up from reference TRBV5-1 and TRBJ1-2, is KAGVTQTPRYLIKTRGQQVTLSCSPISGHRSVSWYQQTPGQGLQFLFEYFSETQRNKGNFPGRFSGRQFSNSRSEMNVSTLELGDSALYLCASSPSTGNNYGYTFGSGTRLTVV.

This clonotype was picked up a small number of times. The genes are TRBV29-1 and TRBJ2-1, with 15 bases fitting TRBD2. CDR1 is SQVTM and CDR2 is ANQGSEA in the germline V gene. With 7 bases clipped from V and 4 bases from J, the junction kept 2 bases outside the gene matches. The CDR3 consists of 14 residues. DNA for the CDR3: TGCAGCGCCGGGACTAGCGGGGGGTACAATGAGCAGTTCTTC. It is translated as CSAGTSGGYNEQFF.

This clonotype has just a few counts. The rearrangement uses TRBV7-9 and TRBJ1-1; D uncertain. The CDR3 length is 13 residues. Germline lookup yields CDR1 SEHNR and CDR2 FQNEAQ (reference sequence). V was clipped by 4 bases and J by 0 bases, with 6 bases between them. The CDR3 nucleotides read TGTGCCAGCAGCTCCGGCCTGAACACTGAAGCTTTCTTT. The encoded protein is CASSSGLNTEAFF.

This CDR3 is CASSQGGRTPVGNEQFF. The DNA of the CDR3 is TGTGCCAGCAGCCAAGGAGGGAGGACGCCGGTGGGGAATGAGCAGTTCTTC. This chain uses TRBV3-1 with TRBJ2-1, with D perhaps TRBD2 (6 bases). The CDR3 consists of 17 residues. The germline CDR1 and CDR2 sequences are LGHDT and YNNKEL (reference sequence). Deletions cut 1 base from V and 7 bases from J, with 20 bases between.

The chain joins TRBV18 to TRBJ1-2, with D possibly matching TRBD1 (5 bases). The V gene lost 0 bases and the J gene lost 3 bases, with 11 bases spanning the gap. The CDR3 loop spans 15 amino acids. In germline, CDR1 is KGHSH, CDR2 LQKENI. DNA of the CDR3: TGTGCCAGCTCACCACCGTCAGGGCTGCACTATGGCTACACCTTC. Translating gives CASSPPSGLHYGYTF.

This clonotype was seen ten or more times. The rearrangement links TRBV6-5 to TRBJ2-3, with unresolved D. Looked up from germline, CDR1 is MNHEY and CDR2 is SVGAGI. V gave up 4 bases and J gave up 4 bases, with 12 bases separating them. CDR3 length equals 14 residues. The CDR3 bases are TGTGCCAGCAGTTTAAGGTCCTTTCCAGATACGCAGTATTTT. This translates into CASSLRSFPDTQYF.

This clonotype was counted at least ten times. This chain joins TRBV20-1 and TRBJ2-7, with D possibly called TRBD1 or TRBD2 (6 bases each). The CDR3 extends over 13 amino acids. The germline CDR1 and CDR2 sequences are DFQATT and SNEGSKA (reference sequence). V lost 2 bases and J 3 bases, leaving 11 bases between the germline ends. The CDR3: CSARYGGSYEQYF. Here the CDR3 DNA reads TGCAGTGCTAGATACGGGGGCAGCTACGAGCAGTACTTC.

The V and J genes are TRBV28 and TRBJ1-2; a weak D match, TRBD1 (6 bases). The CDR3 consists of 13 residues. Germline loops: CDR1 MDHEN, CDR2 SYDVKM. Trimming stripped 4 bases from V and 4 bases from J, with 10 bases between. The DNA for the CDR3 is TGTGCCAGCAGTTCAACAGGGCCCTATGGCTACACCTTC. Translating gives CASSSTGPYGYTF.

This clonotype has more than one count but fewer than ten. Its ends do not fully match the called genes, so a read error is possible. The chain joins TRBV7-9 to TRBJ2-2; a possible D gene is TRBD2 (5 bases). CDR1 and CDR2 (germline): SEHNR, FQNEAQ (reference sequence). The CDR3 contains 13 residues. DNA for the CDR3: TGTGCCAGCAGCTTAGACGGCGGCGGGCAGCTGTTTTTT. It specifies CASSLDGGGQLFF. Full variable domain (remainder filled in from reference TRBV7-9 and TRBJ2-2): DTGVSQNPRHKITKRGQNVTFRCDPISEHNRLYWYRQTLGQGPEFLTYFQNEAQLEKSRLLSDRFSAERPKGSFSTLEIQRTEQGDSAMYLCASSLDGGGQLFFGEGSRLTVL.

This clonotype appeared many times. The CDR3 sequence is CSVEVYSGGPGELFF. In nucleotides, the CDR3 is TGCAGCGTTGAAGTTTACAGCGGGGGGCCCGGGGAGCTGTTTTTT. The rearrangement joins TRBV29-1 to TRBJ2-2; TRBD2 agrees at 9 bases. CDR1 SQVTM and CDR2 ANQGSEA come from the germline V gene. The CDR3 has 15 amino acids. The V and J ends lost 1 base and 6 bases, in that order; junction bases with no gene match: 6.

The table lists this clonotype with a few counts. This chain uses TRBV4-2 with TRBJ2-3, with 7 bases matching TRBD2. There are 15 residues in the CDR3. CDR1 and CDR2 from the germline V gene are LGHNA and YNFKEQ. After removal of 1 base from V and 2 bases from J, the junction contained 3 bases not matched to a gene. The CDR3 region is CASSQAGGTTDTQYF. The CDR3 DNA is TGTGCCAGCAGCCAAGCCGGGGGGACCACAGATACGCAGTATTTT.